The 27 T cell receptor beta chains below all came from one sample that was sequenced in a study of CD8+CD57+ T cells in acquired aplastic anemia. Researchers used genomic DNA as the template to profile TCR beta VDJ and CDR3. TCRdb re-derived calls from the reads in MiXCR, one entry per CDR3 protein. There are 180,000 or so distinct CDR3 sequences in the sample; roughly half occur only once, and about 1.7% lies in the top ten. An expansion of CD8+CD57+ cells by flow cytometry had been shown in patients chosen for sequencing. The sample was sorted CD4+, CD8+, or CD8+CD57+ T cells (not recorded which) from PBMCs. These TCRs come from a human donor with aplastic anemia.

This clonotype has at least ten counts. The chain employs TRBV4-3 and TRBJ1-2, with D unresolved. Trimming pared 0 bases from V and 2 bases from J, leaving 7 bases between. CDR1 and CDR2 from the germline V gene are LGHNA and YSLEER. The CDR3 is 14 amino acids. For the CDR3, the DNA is TGCGCCAGCAGCCAAGAGGTCACCAACTATGGCTACACCTTC. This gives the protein CASSQEVTNYGYTF.

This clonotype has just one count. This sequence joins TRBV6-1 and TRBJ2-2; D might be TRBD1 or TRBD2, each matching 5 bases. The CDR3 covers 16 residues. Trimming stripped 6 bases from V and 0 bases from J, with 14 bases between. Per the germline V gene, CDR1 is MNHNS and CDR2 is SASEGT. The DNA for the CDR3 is TGTGCCAGCAGGGAGGCAGGGACGCCGAACACCGGGGAGCTGTTTTTT. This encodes CASREAGTPNTGELFF.

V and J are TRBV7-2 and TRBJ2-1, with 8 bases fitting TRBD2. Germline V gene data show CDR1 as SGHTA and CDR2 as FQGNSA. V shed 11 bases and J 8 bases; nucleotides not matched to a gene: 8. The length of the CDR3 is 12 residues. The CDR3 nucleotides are TGTGCCTGCGGGGATAGCGGGGATGAGCAGTTCTTC. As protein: CACGDSGDEQFF.

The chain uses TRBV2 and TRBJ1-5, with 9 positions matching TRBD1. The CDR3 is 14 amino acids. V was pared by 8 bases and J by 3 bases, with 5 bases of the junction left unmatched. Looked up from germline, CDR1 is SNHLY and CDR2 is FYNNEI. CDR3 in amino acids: CASQDRGPNQPQHF. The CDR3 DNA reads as TGTGCCAGCCAGGACAGGGGACCCAATCAGCCCCAGCATTTT.

The CDR3 DNA sequence: TGCGCCAGCAGCCCGAACCCTAGCGGGGGTAAGACCCAGTACTTC. Protein: CASSPNPSGGKTQYF. The chain employs TRBV4-1 and TRBJ2-5; TRBD2 agrees at 10 bases. V gave up 4 bases and J gave up 6 bases; unmatched junction bases: 8. The CDR3 consists of 15 residues. Germline-derived CDR1 and CDR2 are MGHRA and YSYEKL.

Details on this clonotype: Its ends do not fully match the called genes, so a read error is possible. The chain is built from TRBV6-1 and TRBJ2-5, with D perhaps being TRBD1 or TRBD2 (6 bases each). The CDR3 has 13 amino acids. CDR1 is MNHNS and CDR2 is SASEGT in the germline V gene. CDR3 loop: CAGRRGFQETQYF. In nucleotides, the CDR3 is TGTGCCGGCAGGAGGGGGTTTCAAGAGACCCAGTACTTC.

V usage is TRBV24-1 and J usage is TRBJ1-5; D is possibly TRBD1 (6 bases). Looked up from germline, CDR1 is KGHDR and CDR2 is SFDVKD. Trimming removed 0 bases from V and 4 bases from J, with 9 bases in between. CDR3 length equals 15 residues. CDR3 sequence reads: CATSDLPRGNQPQHF. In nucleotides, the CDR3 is TGTGCCACCAGTGATTTGCCCAGGGGAAATCAGCCCCAGCATTTT.

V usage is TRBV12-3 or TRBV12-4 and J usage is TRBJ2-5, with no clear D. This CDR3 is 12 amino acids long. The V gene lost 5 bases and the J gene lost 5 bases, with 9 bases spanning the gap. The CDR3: CASSATSETQYF. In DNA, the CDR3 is TGTGCCAGCAGTGCAACGAGTGAGACCCAGTACTTC.

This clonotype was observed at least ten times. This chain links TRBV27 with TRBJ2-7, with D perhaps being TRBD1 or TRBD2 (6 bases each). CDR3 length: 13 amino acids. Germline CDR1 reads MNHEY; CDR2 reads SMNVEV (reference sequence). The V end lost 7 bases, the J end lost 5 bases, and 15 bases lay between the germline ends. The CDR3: CASMMRGVNEQYF. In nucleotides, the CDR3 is TGTGCCAGCATGATGAGGGGGGTGAACGAGCAGTACTTC.

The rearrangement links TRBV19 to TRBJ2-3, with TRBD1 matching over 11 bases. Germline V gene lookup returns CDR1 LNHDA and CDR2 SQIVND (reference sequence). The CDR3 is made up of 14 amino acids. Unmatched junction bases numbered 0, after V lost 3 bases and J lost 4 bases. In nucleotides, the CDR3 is TGTGCCAGTAGTATGGGACAGGGGGCAGATACGCAGTATTTT. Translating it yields CASSMGQGADTQYF.

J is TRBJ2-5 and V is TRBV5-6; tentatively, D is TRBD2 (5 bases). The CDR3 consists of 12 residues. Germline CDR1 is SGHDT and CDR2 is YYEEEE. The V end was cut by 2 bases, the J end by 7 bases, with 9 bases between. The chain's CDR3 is CASSFARGTQYF. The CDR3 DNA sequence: TGTGCCAGCAGCTTCGCCCGGGGGACCCAGTACTTC.

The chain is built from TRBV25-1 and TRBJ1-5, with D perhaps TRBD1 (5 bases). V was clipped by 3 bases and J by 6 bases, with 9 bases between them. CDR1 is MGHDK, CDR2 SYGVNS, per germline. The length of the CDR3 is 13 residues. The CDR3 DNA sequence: TGTGCCAGCAGTGATCAGGGCGTTCAGCCCCAGCATTTT. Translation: CASSDQGVQPQHF.

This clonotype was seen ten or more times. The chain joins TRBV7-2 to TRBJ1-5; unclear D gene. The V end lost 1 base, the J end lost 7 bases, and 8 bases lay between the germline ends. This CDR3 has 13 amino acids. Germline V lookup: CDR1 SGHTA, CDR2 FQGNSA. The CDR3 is CASSLVGSQPQHF. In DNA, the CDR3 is TGTGCCAGCAGCTTAGTGGGGAGCCAGCCCCAGCATTTT.

CDR3 sequence reads: CSARDIGTAPRSSYNSPLHF. In DNA form, the CDR3 reads TGCAGTGCTAGAGATATCGGGACAGCACCGAGGAGCTCCTATAATTCACCCCTCCACTTT. This chain links TRBV20-1 with TRBJ1-6, with TRBD1 matching 7 bases. The CDR3 has 20 residues. CDR1 and CDR2 from the germline V gene are DFQATT and SNEGSKA (reference sequence). The V and J ends lost 0 bases and 0 bases, in that order; junction bases with no gene match: 14.

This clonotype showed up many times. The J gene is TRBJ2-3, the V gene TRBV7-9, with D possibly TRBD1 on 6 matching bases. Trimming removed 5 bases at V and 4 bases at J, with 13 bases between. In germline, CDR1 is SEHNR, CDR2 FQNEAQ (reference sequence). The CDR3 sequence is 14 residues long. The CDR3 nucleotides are TGTGCCAGCAGCCCCCTGGGACAAGCAGATACGCAGTATTTT. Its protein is CASSPLGQADTQYF.

CDR3 sequence reads: CAIRGHDQPQHF. In DNA, the CDR3 is TGTGCCATCAGGGGACACGATCAGCCCCAGCATTTT. The rearrangement joins TRBV10-3 to TRBJ1-5; the D gene is possibly TRBD1 (6 bases). V was trimmed by 6 bases and J by 5 bases, leaving 8 bases between them. The CDR3 runs to 12 residues. Germline assignment: CDR1 ENHRY and CDR2 SYGVKD.

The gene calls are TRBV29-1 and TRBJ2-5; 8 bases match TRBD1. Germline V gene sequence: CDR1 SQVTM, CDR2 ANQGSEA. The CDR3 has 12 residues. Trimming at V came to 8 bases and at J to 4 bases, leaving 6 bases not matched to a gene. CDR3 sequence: CSRGDRLETQYF. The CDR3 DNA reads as TGCAGCCGTGGGGACAGGCTAGAGACCCAGTACTTC.

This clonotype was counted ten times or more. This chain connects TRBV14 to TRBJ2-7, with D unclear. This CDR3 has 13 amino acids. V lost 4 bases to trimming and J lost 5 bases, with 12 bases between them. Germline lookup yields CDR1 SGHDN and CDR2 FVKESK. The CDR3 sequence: CASSLQLIDEQYF. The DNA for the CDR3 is TGTGCCAGCAGCCTCCAATTAATAGACGAGCAGTACTTC.

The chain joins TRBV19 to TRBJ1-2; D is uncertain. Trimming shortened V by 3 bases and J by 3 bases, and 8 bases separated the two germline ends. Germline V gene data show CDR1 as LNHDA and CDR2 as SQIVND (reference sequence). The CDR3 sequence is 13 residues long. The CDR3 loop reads CASSILTDYGYTF. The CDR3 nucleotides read TGTGCCAGTAGTATCCTAACAGACTATGGCTACACCTTC.

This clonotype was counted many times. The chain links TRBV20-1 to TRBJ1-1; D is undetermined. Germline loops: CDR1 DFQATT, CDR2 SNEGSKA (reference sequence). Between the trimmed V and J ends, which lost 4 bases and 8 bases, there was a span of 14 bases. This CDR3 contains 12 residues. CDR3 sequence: CSAIGGTGEAFF. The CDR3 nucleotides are TGCAGTGCTATAGGTGGAACCGGGGAAGCTTTCTTT.

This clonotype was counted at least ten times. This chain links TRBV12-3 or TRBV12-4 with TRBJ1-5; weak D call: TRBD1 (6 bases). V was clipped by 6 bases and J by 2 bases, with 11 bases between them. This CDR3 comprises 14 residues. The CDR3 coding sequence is TGTGCCAGCAGCCCTCACAGGGGCAATCAGCCCCAGCATTTT. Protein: CASSPHRGNQPQHF.

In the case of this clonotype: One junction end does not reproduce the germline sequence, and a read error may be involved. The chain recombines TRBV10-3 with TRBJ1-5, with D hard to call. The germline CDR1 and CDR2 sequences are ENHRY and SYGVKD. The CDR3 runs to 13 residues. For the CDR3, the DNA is TGTGCCAGCAGTCGAGTCGGGCGTCAGCCCCAGCATTTT. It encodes CASSRVGRQPQHF.

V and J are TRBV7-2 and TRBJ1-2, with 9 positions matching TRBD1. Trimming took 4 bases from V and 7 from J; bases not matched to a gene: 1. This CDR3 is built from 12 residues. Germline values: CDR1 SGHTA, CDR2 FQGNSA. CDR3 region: CASSSGQGGYTF. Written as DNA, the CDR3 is TGTGCCAGCAGCTCGGGACAGGGTGGCTACACCTTC.

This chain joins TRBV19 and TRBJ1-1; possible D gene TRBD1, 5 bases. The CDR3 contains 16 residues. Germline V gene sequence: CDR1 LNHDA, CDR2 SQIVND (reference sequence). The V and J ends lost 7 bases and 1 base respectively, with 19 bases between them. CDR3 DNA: TGTGCCAGTACCCTTCACCTGGTAGGGGCGAACACTGAAGCTTTCTTT. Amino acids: CASTLHLVGANTEAFF.

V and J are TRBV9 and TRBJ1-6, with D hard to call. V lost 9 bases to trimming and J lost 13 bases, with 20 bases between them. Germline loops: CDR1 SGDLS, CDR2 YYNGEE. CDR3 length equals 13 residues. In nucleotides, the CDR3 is TGTGCCACGGGAGACGGGTATAGTTCGCCCCTCCACTTT. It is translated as CATGDGYSSPLHF.

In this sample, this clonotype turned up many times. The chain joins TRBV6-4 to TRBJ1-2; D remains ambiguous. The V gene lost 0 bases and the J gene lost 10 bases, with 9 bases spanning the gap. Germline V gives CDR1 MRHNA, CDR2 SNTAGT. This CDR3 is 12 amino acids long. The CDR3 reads CASSDSLGSYTF. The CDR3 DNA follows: TGTGCCAGCAGTGACTCGCTCGGGTCCTACACCTTC.

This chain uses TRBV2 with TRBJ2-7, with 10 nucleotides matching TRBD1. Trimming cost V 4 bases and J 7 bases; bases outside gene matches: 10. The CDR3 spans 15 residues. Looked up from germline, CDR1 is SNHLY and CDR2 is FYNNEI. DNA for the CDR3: TGTGCCAGCAGTGCCGGGACAGGGGAAGTCTGGGAGCAGTACTTC. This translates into CASSAGTGEVWEQYF.